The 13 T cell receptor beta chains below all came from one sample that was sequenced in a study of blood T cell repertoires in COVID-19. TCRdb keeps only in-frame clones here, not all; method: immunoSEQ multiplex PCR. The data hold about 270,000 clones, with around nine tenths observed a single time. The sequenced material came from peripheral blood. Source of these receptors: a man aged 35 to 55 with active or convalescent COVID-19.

As DNA, the CDR3 is TGCGCCAGCAGCCCGTCGCGGGAGTTCACAGATACGCAGTATTTT. This codes for CASSPSREFTDTQYF. The chain couples TRBV5-1 to TRBJ2-3, with 7 bases fitting TRBD2. The ends lost 4 bases at V and 2 bases at J; junction bases unmatched: 7. CDR1 is SGHRS, CDR2 YFSETQ, per germline. This CDR3 has 15 residues. The whole variable domain, remainder taken from reference TRBV5-1 and TRBJ2-3, is KAGVTQTPRYLIKTRGQQVTLSCSPISGHRSVSWYQQTPGQGLQFLFEYFSETQRNKGNFPGRFSGRQFSNSRSEMNVSTLELGDSALYLCASSPSREFTDTQYFGPGTRLTVL.

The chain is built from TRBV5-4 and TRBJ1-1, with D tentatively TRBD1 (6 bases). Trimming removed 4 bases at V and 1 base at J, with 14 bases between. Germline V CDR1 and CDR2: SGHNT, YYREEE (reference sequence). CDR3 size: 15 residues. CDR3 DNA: TGTGCCAGCAGCCCCCGACAGGTCGGGAACACTGAAGCTTTCTTT. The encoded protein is CASSPRQVGNTEAFF.

The CDR3 DNA reads as TGTGCCAGCAGCCCGACAGGGCGAGCTTTCTTT. Residues: CASSPTGRAFF. The chain joins TRBV12-3 or TRBV12-4 to TRBJ1-1, with 7 bases identical to TRBD1. The V gene end was trimmed by 6 bases and the J gene end by 10 bases; junction bases not matched to a gene: 5. This CDR3 is built from 11 residues.

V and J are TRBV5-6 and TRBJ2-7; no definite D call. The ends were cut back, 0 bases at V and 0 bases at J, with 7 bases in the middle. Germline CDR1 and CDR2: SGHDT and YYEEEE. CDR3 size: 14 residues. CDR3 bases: TGTGCCAGCAGCTTGGAGCCGGGCTCCTACGAGCAGTACTTC. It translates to CASSLEPGSYEQYF.

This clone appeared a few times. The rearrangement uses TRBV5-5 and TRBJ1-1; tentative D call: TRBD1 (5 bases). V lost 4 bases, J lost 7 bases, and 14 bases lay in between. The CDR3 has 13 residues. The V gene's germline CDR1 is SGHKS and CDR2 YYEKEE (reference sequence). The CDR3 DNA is TGTGCCAGCAGCAAGCCAGGGTATGATGAAGCTTTCTTT. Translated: CASSKPGYDEAFF.

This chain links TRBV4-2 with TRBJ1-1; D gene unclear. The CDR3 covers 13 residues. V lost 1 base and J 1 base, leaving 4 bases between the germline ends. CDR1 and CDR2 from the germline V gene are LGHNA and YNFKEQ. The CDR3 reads CASSQGQNTEAFF. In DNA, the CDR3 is TGTGCCAGCAGCCAAGGACAGAACACTGAAGCTTTCTTT.

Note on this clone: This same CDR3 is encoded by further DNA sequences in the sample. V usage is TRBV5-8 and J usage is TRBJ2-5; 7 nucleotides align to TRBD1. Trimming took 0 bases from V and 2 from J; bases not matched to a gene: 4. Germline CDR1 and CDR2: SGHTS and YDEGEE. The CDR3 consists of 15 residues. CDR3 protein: CASSLGQGRQETQYF. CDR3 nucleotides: TGTGCCAGCAGCTTGGGACAGGGAAGACAAGAGACCCAGTACTTC.

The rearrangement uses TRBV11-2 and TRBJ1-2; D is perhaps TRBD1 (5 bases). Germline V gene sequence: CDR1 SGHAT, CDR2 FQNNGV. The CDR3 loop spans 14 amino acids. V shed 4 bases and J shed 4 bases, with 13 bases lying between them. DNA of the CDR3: TGTGCCAGCAGCTCCCAGGGAGGGGTCTATGGCTACACCTTC. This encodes CASSSQGGVYGYTF. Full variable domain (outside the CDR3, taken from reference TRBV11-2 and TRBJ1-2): EAGVAQSPRYKIIEKRQSVAFWCNPISGHATLYWYQQILGQGPKLLIQFQNNGVVDDSQLPKDRFSAERLKGVDSTLKIQPAKLEDSAVYLCASSSQGGVYGYTFGSGTRLTVV.

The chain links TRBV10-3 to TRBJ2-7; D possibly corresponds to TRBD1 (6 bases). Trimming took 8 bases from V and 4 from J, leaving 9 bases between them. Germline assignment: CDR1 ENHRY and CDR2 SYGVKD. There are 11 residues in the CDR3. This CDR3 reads CAIRDNYEQYF. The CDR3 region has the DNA TGTGCCATCCGGGACAATTACGAGCAGTACTTC.

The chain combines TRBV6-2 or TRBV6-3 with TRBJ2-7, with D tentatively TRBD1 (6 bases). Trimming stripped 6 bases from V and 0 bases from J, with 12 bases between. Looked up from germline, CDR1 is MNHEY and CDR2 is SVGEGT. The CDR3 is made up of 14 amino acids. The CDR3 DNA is TGTGCCAGCAGCGAGGACAGCAACTCCTACGAGCAGTACTTC. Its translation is CASSEDSNSYEQYF.

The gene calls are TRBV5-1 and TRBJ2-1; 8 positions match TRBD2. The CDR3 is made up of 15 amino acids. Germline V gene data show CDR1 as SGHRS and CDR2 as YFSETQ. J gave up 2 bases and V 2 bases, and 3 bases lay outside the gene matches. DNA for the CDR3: TGCGCCAGCAGCTTAAGCGGGGGACCCTACAATGAGCAGTTCTTC. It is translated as CASSLSGGPYNEQFF.

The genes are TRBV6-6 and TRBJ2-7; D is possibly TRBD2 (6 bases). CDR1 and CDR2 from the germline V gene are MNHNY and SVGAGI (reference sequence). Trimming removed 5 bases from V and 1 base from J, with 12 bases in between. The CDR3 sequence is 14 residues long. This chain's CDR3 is CASSPGTGSYEQYF. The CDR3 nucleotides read TGTGCCAGCAGTCCCGGGACTGGATCCTACGAGCAGTACTTC.

The CDR3 here is CASSPDGQRYGYTF. CDR3 in DNA: TGTGCCAGCAGCCCTGACGGACAGCGCTATGGCTACACCTTC. The chain links TRBV7-9 to TRBJ1-2, with D tentatively TRBD1 (6 bases). The germline CDR1 and CDR2 sequences are SEHNR and FQNEAQ (reference sequence). V was trimmed by 5 bases and J by 4 bases, leaving 14 bases between them. The CDR3 runs to 14 residues. Based on the CDR3 plus reference TRBV7-9 and TRBJ1-2, the full variable domain is DTGVSQNPRHKITKRGQNVTFRCDPISEHNRLYWYRQTLGQGPEFLTYFQNEAQLEKSRLLSDRFSAERPKGSFSTLEIQRTEQGDSAMYLCASSPDGQRYGYTFGSGTRLTVV.